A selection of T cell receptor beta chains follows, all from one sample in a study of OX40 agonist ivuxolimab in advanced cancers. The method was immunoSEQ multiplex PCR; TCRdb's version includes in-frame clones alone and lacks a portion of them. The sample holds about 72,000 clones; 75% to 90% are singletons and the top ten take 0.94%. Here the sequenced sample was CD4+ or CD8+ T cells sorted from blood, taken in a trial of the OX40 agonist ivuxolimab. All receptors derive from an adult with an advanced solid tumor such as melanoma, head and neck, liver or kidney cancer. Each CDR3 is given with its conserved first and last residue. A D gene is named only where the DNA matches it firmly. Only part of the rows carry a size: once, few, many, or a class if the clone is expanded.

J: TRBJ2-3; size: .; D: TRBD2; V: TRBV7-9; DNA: TGTGCCAGCAGCGGACAACTAGCGGGGGGGCCAGGAGATACGCAGTATTTT; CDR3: CASSGQLAGGPGDTQYF
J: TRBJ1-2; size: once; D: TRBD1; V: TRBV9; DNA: TGTGCCAGCAGCCGGGGACAGGGGAACTATGGCTACACCTTC; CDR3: CASSRGQGNYGYTF
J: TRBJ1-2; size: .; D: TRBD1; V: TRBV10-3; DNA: TGTGCCATCAGCATGGACAGGGGGAAAGGCTACACCTTC; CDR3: CAISMDRGKGYTF
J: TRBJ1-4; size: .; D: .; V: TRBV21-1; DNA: TGTGCCAGCAGCAAAGGTTTCCGCAGGGTTAATGAAAAACTGTTTTTT; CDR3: CASSKGFRRVNEKLFF
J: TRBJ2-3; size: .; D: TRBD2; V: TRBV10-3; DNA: TGTGCCATCAGTGACTCGCTAGCGGGGGCAGATACGCAGTATTTT; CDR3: CAISDSLAGADTQYF
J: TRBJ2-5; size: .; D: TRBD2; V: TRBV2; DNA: TGTGCCAGGCCCCCAGGGACTAGCGGGACCGGGGCCCAGTACTTC; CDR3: CARPPGTSGTGAQYF
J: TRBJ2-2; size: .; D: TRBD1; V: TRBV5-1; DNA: TGCGCCAGCAGCATACAGGGGGCACTCACCGGGGAGCTGTTTTTT; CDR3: CASSIQGALTGELFF
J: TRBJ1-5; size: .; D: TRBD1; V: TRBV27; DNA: TGTGCCAGCAGTAGAGGACAGGGAGCGGATCAGCCCCAGCATTTT; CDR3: CASSRGQGADQPQHF
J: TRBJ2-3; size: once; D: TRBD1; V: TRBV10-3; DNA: TGTGCCATCAGTCGAGGGGGCTCAGATACGCAGTATTTT; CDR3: CAISRGGSDTQYF
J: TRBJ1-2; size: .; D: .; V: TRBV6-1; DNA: TGTGCCAGCAGTGAATGGGCAGAAACTAACTATGGCTACACCTTC; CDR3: CASSEWAETNYGYTF
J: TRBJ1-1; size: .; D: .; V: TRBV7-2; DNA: TGTGCCAGCAGCCCCCGTATCGGAGCAGGGAACACTGAAGCTTTCTTT; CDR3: CASSPRIGAGNTEAFF
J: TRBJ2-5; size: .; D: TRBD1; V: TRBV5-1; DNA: TGCGCCAGCAGCTTGCAGGGGGCGGAGACCCAGTACTTC; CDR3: CASSLQGAETQYF
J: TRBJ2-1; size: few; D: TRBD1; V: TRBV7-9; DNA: TGTGCCAGCAGCTTTACCGGGACAGGGGGTTGGTTCTTC; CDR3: CASSFTGTGGWFF
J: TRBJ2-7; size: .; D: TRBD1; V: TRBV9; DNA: TGTGCCAGCAGCCTCCTCCCGGGACAGGGGGTAGGCGAGCAGTACTTC; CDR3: CASSLLPGQGVGEQYF
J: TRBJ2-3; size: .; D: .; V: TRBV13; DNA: TGTGCCAGCAGCTCGCAACTAGCCGAGCAGTATTTT; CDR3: CASSSQLAEQYF
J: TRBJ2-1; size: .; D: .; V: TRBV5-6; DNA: TGTGCCAGCAGCTTGGCGGTGGGGCCCCTAGGGAGCTCCTACAATGAGCAGTTCTTC; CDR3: CASSLAVGPLGSSYNEQFF
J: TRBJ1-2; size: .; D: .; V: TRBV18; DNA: TGTGCCAGCTCACCGGGGGAGTATGTGAACTATGGCTACACCTTC; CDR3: CASSPGEYVNYGYTF
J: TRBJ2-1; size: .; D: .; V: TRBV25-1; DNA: TGTGCCAGCAGTGATTACGACGGTTACAATGAGCAGTTCTTC; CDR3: CASSDYDGYNEQFF
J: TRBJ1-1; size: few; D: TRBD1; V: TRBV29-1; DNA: TGCAGCGTGGCAGGACAGGAGATACCTGAAGCTTTCTTT; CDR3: CSVAGQEIPEAFF
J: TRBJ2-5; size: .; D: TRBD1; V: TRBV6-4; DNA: TGTGCCAGCAGTGACAATAGAAAACAGGGGGAAGAGACCCAGTACTTC; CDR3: CASSDNRKQGEETQYF
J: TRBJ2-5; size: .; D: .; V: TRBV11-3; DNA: TGTGCCAGCAGCTTAGGCCAGGCCGTCCAAGAGACCCAGTACTTC; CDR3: CASSLGQAVQETQYF
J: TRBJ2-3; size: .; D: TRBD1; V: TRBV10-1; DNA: TGCGCCAGCAGTGATAGGGGGGACAGGAACCCAGATACGCAGTATTTT; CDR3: CASSDRGDRNPDTQYF
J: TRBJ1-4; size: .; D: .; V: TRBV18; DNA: TGTGCCAGCTCACCAATAGATCCAACCAATGAAAAACTGTTTTTT; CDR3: CASSPIDPTNEKLFF
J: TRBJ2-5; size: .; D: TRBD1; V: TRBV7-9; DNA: TGTGCCAGCAGCTTAAACAGGGGTTATGGGGAGACCCAGTACTTC; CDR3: CASSLNRGYGETQYF
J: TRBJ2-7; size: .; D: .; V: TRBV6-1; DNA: TGTGCCAGCAGTGGCCCTTCAGGGTTGGGGGAGCAGTACTTC; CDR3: CASSGPSGLGEQYF
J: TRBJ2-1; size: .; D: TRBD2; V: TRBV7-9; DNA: TGTGCCAGCAGCCCAGGCCTACTAGCGTATCCCTACAATGAGCAGTTCTTC; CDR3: CASSPGLLAYPYNEQFF
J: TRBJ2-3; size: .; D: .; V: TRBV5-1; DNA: TGCGCCAGCAGCTTGGGGCAGGAGAGGGGGACGCAGTATTTT; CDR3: CASSLGQERGTQYF
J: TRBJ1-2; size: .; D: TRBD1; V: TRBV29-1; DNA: TGCAGCGTTGAAGATGGGGGGACAGGGCTAACTGGCTACACCTTC; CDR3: CSVEDGGTGLTGYTF
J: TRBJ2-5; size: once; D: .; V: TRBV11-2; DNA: TGTGCCAGCAGCTTAGAAGAGACCCAGTACTTC; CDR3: CASSLEETQYF
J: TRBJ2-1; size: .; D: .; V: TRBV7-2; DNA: TGTGCCAGCAGCTTAGCGCGAGGTGAGCAGTTCTTC; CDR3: CASSLARGEQFF
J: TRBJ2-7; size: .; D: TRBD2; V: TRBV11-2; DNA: TGTGCCAGCAACTCAAAGCGGGAAATCTACGAGCAGTACTTC; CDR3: CASNSKREIYEQYF
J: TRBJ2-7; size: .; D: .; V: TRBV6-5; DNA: TGTGCCAGCAGTTACTCCAGGGACGGATCCTACGAGCAGTACTTC; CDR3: CASSYSRDGSYEQYF
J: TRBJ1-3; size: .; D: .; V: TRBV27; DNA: TGTGCCAGCAGTTTAGGGGCCTCTGGAAACACCATATATTTT; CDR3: CASSLGASGNTIYF
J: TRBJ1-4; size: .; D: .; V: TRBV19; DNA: TGTGCCAGTAGTATAGCCAGGACAGTGCCCCATGAAAAACTGTTTTTT; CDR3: CASSIARTVPHEKLFF
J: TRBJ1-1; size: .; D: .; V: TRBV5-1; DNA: TGCGCCAGCAGCTTGGGCTACCAACGGACAAAGAACACTGAAGCTTTCTTT; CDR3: CASSLGYQRTKNTEAFF
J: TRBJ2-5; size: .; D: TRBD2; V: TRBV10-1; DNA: TGCGCCAGCAGTGACGGGACTAGCGGGAGCGGAAAGACCCAGTACTTC; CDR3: CASSDGTSGSGKTQYF
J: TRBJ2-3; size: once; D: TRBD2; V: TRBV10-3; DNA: TGTGCCATCAGTGACAGCGGGGGGCGGGGGCCGCTTAGCACAGATACGCAGTATTTT; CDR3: CAISDSGGRGPLSTDTQYF
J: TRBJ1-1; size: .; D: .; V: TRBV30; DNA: TGTGCCTGGAGTACCTCGGAGGTAGCTTTCTTT; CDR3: CAWSTSEVAFF
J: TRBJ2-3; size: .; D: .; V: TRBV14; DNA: TGTGCCAGCAGCCAAGTACGTAGGAGTGGGGCAGATACGCAGTATTTT; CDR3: CASSQVRRSGADTQYF
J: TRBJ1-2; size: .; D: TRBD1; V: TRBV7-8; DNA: TGTGCCAGCAGTGCTACAGGGGGGTTCAAAAGCTACACCTTC; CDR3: CASSATGGFKSYTF
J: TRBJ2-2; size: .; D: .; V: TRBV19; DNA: TGTGCCAGTAGGAGCAACCCAGGGGCCGCCGGGGAGCTGTTTTTT; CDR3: CASRSNPGAAGELFF
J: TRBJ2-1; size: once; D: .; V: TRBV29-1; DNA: TGCAGCTCAGCCGGTTGGGGCGCCCGCTCCTACAATGAGCAGTTCTTC; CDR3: CSSAGWGARSYNEQFF
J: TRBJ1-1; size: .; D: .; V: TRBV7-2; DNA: TGTGCCAGCAGCCCGATGGCCGTTTGGGTGGGGACTGAAGCTTTCTTT; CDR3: CASSPMAVWVGTEAFF
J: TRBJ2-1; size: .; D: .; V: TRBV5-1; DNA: TGCGCCAGCAGCTCTAGAGGGGGTAGCGACATAGTCTACAATGAGCAGTTCTTC; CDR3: CASSSRGGSDIVYNEQFF
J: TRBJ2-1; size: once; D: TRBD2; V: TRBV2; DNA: TGTGCCAGCAATGCCGGGACTAGAGGGGAGCAGTTCTTC; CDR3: CASNAGTRGEQFF
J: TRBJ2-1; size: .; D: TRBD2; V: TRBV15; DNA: TGTGCCACCAGCAGAGATACGGGCGGGGGGGCCGATGAGCAGTTCTTC; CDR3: CATSRDTGGGADEQFF
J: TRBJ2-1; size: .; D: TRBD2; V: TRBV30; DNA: TGTGCCTGGAGTAAGACTAGCGGGAGAAGCTACAATGAGCAGTTCTTC; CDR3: CAWSKTSGRSYNEQFF
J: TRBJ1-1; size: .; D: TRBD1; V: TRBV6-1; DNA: TGTGCCAGCGCCGTGGGACAGAAGAACACTGAAGCTTTCTTT; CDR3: CASAVGQKNTEAFF
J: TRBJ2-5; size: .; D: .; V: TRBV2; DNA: TGTGCCAGCAGTGCGCGTCGTCGAGAGACCCAGTACTTC; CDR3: CASSARRRETQYF
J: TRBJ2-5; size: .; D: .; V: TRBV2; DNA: TGTGCCAGCAGCCCCCGCAGCGAACAAGAGACCCAGTACTTC; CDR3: CASSPRSEQETQYF